The 21 T cell receptor beta chains listed next were all sequenced from one sample in a study of immune aging and cytomegalovirus after organ transplant. No antigen is known for these receptors. BD Rhapsody targeted mRNA and AbSeq chemistry was used for microwell cell capture and library preparation. One entry per CDR3 protein, called by TCRdb with MiXCR from the single-cell sequencing reads. Among about 21,000 distinct CDR3 sequences, roughly a third were seen once, and the ten largest hold less than 30%. Indicated time point: five sample-tagged time points from pre-transplant (day -1) to day 368 post-transplant, pooled. The sample consisted of CMV peptide-activated CD4+ and CD8+ T cells sorted from blood, taken at five time points, pooled. Subset here: sorted CD8+CD137+ and CD4+CD154+ T cells after approximately 12 h CMV IE-1 peptide stimulation. These receptors all stem from a female donor who had a heart transplant and CMV viremia.

This clonotype qualifies as medium-sized. The chain joins TRBV7-2 to TRBJ2-1; D may be TRBD2 (6 bases). This CDR3 comprises 13 residues. Germline CDR1 SGHTA, CDR2 FQGNSA. With 0 bases removed from V and 8 bases from J, the gap between germline ends came to 8 bases. The CDR3 region is CASSLAGGDEQFF. The CDR3 DNA follows: TGTGCCAGCAGCTTAGCGGGGGGTGATGAGCAGTTCTTC.

This clonotype was found a few times. This chain links TRBV7-2 with TRBJ1-5; tentatively, D is TRBD1 (6 bases). Germline V gives CDR1 SGHTA, CDR2 FQGNSA. This CDR3 has 15 amino acids. V lost 4 bases, J lost 0 bases, and 10 bases lay in between. The CDR3, as DNA: TGTGCCAGCAGCTCCGGACAGTCTAGCAATCAGCCCCAGCATTTT. This codes for CASSSGQSSNQPQHF.

For this clonotype: The missing conserved phenylalanine or tryptophan at the end of this CDR3 makes a read error likely. The chain recombines TRBV6-1 with TRBJ1-1; 7 bases align to TRBD1. This CDR3 region has 13 residues. Germline-derived CDR1 and CDR2 are MNHNS and SASEGT. In nucleotides, the CDR3 is TGCACCAGCAGTGTAGGGACAGCGTATGAAGCTTTCTGT. The encoded protein is CTSSVGTAYEAFC.

Concerning this clonotype itself: This may arise from a read error, as a much more abundant clone is one base away. The V call is TRBV14, the J call TRBJ1-1; TRBD1 might be the D (5 bases). The germline V gene has CDR1 SGHDN and CDR2 FVKESK. Trimming took off 4 bases at V and 5 bases at J, with 17 bases between the two ends. CDR3 length: 15 amino acids. Written as DNA, the CDR3 is TGTGCCAGCAGCCGGCACAAGGGGCTAGAGACTGAAGCTTTCTTT. Its translation: CASSRHKGLETEAFF.

This clonotype was seen ten or more times. The J gene is TRBJ2-1, the V gene TRBV6-1, with D uncertain. The CDR3 loop spans 16 amino acids. Per the germline V gene, CDR1 is MNHNS and CDR2 is SASEGT. V lost 5 bases and J 7 bases, leaving 21 bases between the germline ends. The chain's CDR3 is CASSSPPSRGFNEQFF. The CDR3 region has the DNA TGTGCCAGCAGTTCCCCCCCCAGTAGAGGCTTTAATGAGCAGTTCTTC.

This clonotype has only a few counts. The chain uses TRBV7-9 and TRBJ2-7, with 7 bases fitting TRBD2. CDR3 length: 14 amino acids. The germline V gene encodes CDR1 SEHNR and CDR2 FQNEAQ (reference sequence). V was clipped by 1 base and J by 6 bases; unmatched bases: 6. The CDR3 here is CASSLVSGSGEQYF. The CDR3 DNA reads TGTGCCAGCAGCTTAGTTAGCGGGTCTGGCGAGCAGTACTTC.

This clonotype was found many times. Just one base apart from a much larger clone, this may be a read error. This chain uses TRBV5-6 with TRBJ2-5; 7 positions agree with TRBD2. V shed 5 bases and J 3 bases; nucleotides not matched to a gene: 16. This CDR3 comprises 17 residues. The germline V gene has CDR1 SGHDT and CDR2 YYEEEE. The CDR3 sequence: CASRHHGGNEVEETQYF. In DNA, the CDR3 is TGTGCCAGCAGACACCACGGGGGGAATGAGGTCGAAGAGACCCAGTACTTC.

This clonotype appeared many times. J is TRBJ2-1 and V is TRBV28, with D tentatively TRBD1 or TRBD2 (5 bases each). The germline gives CDR1 MDHEN, CDR2 SYDVKM. Trimming removed 5 bases at V and 11 bases at J, with 16 bases between. This CDR3 is 13 amino acids long. DNA of the CDR3: TGTGCCAGCAGTCCCTGGGACCCGAAAAAGCAGTTCTTC. It specifies CASSPWDPKKQFF.

About this clonotype itself: The missing conserved phenylalanine or tryptophan at the end of this CDR3 makes a read error likely. This chain uses TRBV7-7 with TRBJ2-3; D possibly corresponds to TRBD2 (6 bases). CDR3 size: 14 residues. CDR1 is SSHAT and CDR2 is FNYEAQ in the germline V gene (reference sequence). Trimming pared 3 bases from V and 9 bases from J, leaving 16 bases between. This CDR3 is CASSFTTGGDTQYS. Here the CDR3 DNA reads TGTGCCAGCAGCTTCACAACCGGGGGAGACACGCAGTATTCT.

The chain recombines TRBV14 with TRBJ2-1; D ambiguous. This CDR3 comprises 12 residues. Germline CDR1 is SGHDN and CDR2 is FVKESK. Between the trimmed V and J ends, which lost 1 base and 6 bases, there was a span of 4 bases. The CDR3 here is CASSQVSNEQFF. In nucleotides, the CDR3 is TGTGCCAGCAGCCAAGTTTCCAATGAGCAGTTCTTC.

V gene TRBV2 combines with J gene TRBJ2-3, with 10 bases identical to TRBD1. Trimming took 6 bases from V and 3 from J; bases not matched to a gene: 6. Per the germline V gene, CDR1 is SNHLY and CDR2 is FYNNEI. This CDR3 spans 15 amino acids. CDR3 residues: CASSPGTGDTDTQYF. The CDR3 DNA reads TGTGCCAGCAGCCCAGGGACAGGGGATACAGATACGCAGTATTTT.

This clonotype was found a few times. The chain carries TRBV9 and TRBJ1-1; D may be TRBD1 (6 bases). This CDR3 region has 15 residues. The V and J ends lost 0 bases and 0 bases respectively, with 9 bases between them. Germline loops: CDR1 SGDLS, CDR2 YYNGEE. The CDR3 DNA reads as TGTGCCAGCAGCGTAGCAGGGGTGATGAACACTGAAGCTTTCTTT. It encodes CASSVAGVMNTEAFF. The full variable domain, its missing parts supplied by reference TRBV9 and TRBJ1-1, is DSGVTQTPKHLITATGQRVTLRCSPRSGDLSVYWYQQSLDQGLQFLIQYYNGEERAKGNILERFSAQQFPDLHSELNLSSLELGDSALYFCASSVAGVMNTEAFFGQGTRLTVV.

This clonotype has ten or more counts. The CDR3 here is CASSTGNSGANVLTF. The CDR3 DNA reads as TGTGCCAGCTCTACAGGGAACTCTGGGGCCAACGTCCTGACTTTC. V is TRBV18 and J is TRBJ2-6; perhaps TRBD1 as D (6 bases). V was trimmed by 6 bases and J by 0 bases, leaving 9 bases between them. The CDR3 totals 15 residues. Germline V CDR1 and CDR2: KGHSH, LQKENI.

The sample holds many counts of this clonotype. The chain links TRBV19 to TRBJ2-2; D is ambiguous. The CDR3 is made up of 13 amino acids. The germline V gene encodes CDR1 LNHDA and CDR2 SQIVND (reference sequence). Trimming pared 1 base from V and 3 bases from J, leaving 3 bases between. The CDR3 DNA follows: TGTGCCAGTAGTATAGCTCACACCGGGGAGCTGTTTTTT. This codes for CASSIAHTGELFF.

The chain links TRBV4-1 to TRBJ2-7; D perhaps matches TRBD2 (6 bases). Trimming left V 3 bases short and J 6 bases short, with 18 bases between. Looked up from germline, CDR1 is MGHRA and CDR2 is YSYEKL. This CDR3 comprises 15 residues. The CDR3 here is CASSQMPGSGSEQYF. For the CDR3, the DNA is TGCGCCAGCAGCCAGATGCCCGGGAGTGGTAGCGAGCAGTACTTC.

Regarding this clonotype: It is likely a read error: a sequence one base away is far more abundant. This rearrangement joins TRBV11-2 to TRBJ1-3, with D possibly being TRBD1 (5 bases). The length of the CDR3 is 16 residues. The germline V gene has CDR1 SGHAT and CDR2 FQNNGV. The CDR3 protein is CASSLVGPRTGNTLYF. Written as DNA, the CDR3 is TGTGCCAGCAGCTTAGTGGGGCCTCGGACTGGAAACACCTTATATTTT.

The chain joins TRBV2 to TRBJ1-2, with a possible D match to TRBD1 (5 bases). The CDR3 is 12 amino acids. Germline loops: CDR1 SNHLY, CDR2 FYNNEI. The V end was cut by 8 bases, the J end by 8 bases, with 15 bases between. CDR3 amino acids: CASSWGPFGYTF. The CDR3 nucleotides read TGTGCCAGCTCCTGGGGCCCGTTCGGCTACACCTTC.

The chain combines TRBV12-3 or TRBV12-4 with TRBJ2-1; D gene ambiguous. The CDR3 is made up of 11 amino acids. The V end lost 5 bases, the J end lost 8 bases, and 7 bases lay between the germline ends. This chain's CDR3 is CASSPHDEQFF. Here the CDR3 DNA reads TGTGCCAGCAGTCCCCATGATGAGCAGTTCTTC.

The V and J genes are TRBV27 and TRBJ2-3; TRBD2 aligns across 8 bases. The CDR3 is made up of 13 amino acids. Trimming cost V 6 bases and J 1 base; bases outside gene matches: 0. CDR1 and CDR2 from the germline V gene are MNHEY and SMNVEV (reference sequence). The DNA for the CDR3 is TGTGCCAGCAGACTAGCGGGCACAGATACGCAGTATTTT. Amino acids: CASRLAGTDTQYF.

This clonotype is deemed large. The V gene is TRBV28, the J gene TRBJ2-1, with TRBD2 matching over 7 bases. J lost 0 bases, V lost 5 bases, and 19 bases had no gene match. The germline V gene encodes CDR1 MDHEN and CDR2 SYDVKM. This CDR3 region has 20 residues. CDR3 sequence (DNA): TGTGCCAGCAGTCCCGATCGGCGGGAGAAATCACCCGGCTCCTACAATGAGCAGTTCTTC. Amino acid sequence: CASSPDRREKSPGSYNEQFF.

This chain links TRBV12-3 or TRBV12-4 with TRBJ1-1; D uncertain. CDR3 length equals 11 residues. V lost 4 bases, J lost 5 bases, and 5 bases lay in between. As DNA, the CDR3 is TGTGCCAGCAGTTACAGTACTGAAGCTTTCTTT. It translates to CASSYSTEAFF.